A single sample gave rise to the 16 T cell receptor beta chains below, sequenced in a study of response to subunit inactivated influenza vaccine. TCRdb analysed the RT-PCR reads with MiXCR anew, one entry per CDR3 protein. The sample has about 780,000 distinct CDR3 sequences; about 18% are singletons. The sample here was PBMCs from blood, taken around 5 days after vaccination. These TCRs come from a man between 50 and 59 years old who received an inactivated influenza vaccine.

This clonotype has only a few counts. V is TRBV20-1 and J is TRBJ2-7; 10 nucleotides line up with TRBD2. Germline loops: CDR1 DFQATT, CDR2 SNEGSKA (reference sequence). V lost 3 bases, J lost 3 bases, and 8 bases stayed unmatched. There are 15 residues in the CDR3. CDR3 in DNA: TGCAGTGCTAGTGATACCATAGCGGGAGGCTACGAGCAGTACTTC. Amino acids: CSASDTIAGGYEQYF.

A few counts support this clonotype. The J gene is TRBJ2-3, the V gene TRBV7-8, with D tentatively TRBD1 (6 bases). This CDR3 is 14 amino acids long. With 7 bases removed from V and 2 bases from J, the gap between germline ends came to 13 bases. Germline V gene lookup returns CDR1 SGHVS and CDR2 FQNEAQ. The CDR3: CASTVQGFTDTQYF. In nucleotides, the CDR3 is TGTGCCAGCACCGTACAGGGCTTCACAGATACGCAGTATTTT.

This clonotype was observed a few times. J is TRBJ2-5 and V is TRBV4-1; no firm D call. Germline values: CDR1 MGHRA, CDR2 YSYEKL. V lost 4 bases, J lost 5 bases, and 11 bases lay in between. CDR3 length equals 13 residues. This CDR3 reads CASSLSRAETQYF. For the CDR3, the DNA is TGCGCCAGCAGCCTAAGTCGTGCCGAGACCCAGTACTTC.

This clonotype was observed a handful of times. Here the CDR3 reads CKPSGRTDTQYF. DNA of the CDR3: TGCAAGCCCTCCGGCCGCACAGATACGCAGTATTTT. This chain uses TRBV20-1 with TRBJ2-3; no clear D. In germline, CDR1 is DFQATT, CDR2 SNEGSKA (reference sequence). This CDR3 contains 12 residues.

This clonotype was seen more than once but under ten times. J is TRBJ1-3 and V is TRBV20-1; D is undetermined. The CDR3 consists of 14 residues. Germline V lookup: CDR1 DFQATT, CDR2 SNEGSKA (reference sequence). V shed 2 bases and J shed 0 bases, with 8 bases lying between them. CDR3 region: CSARRGSSGNTIYF. CDR3 DNA sequence: TGCAGTGCTAGACGGGGAAGCTCTGGAAACACCATATATTTT.

Worth noting for this clonotype: This may be a read error: a much more frequent sequence differs by one nucleotide. The chain couples TRBV20-1 to TRBJ2-6; D uncertain. Germline CDR1 DFQATT, CDR2 SNEGSKA (reference sequence). The CDR3 is 15 residues long. V lost 0 bases and J lost 0, with 6 bases in between. As DNA, the CDR3 is TGCAGTGCTAGAGATAGGCTCTCTGGGGCCAACGTCCTGACTTTC. Translated, it gives CSARDRLSGANVLTF.

This clonotype was detected a few times. This sequence joins TRBV7-2 and TRBJ2-5, with TRBD2 as a possible D gene (7 bases). The CDR3 runs 14 residues. Germline CDR1 SGHTA, CDR2 FQGNSA. V was clipped by 5 bases and J by 5 bases, with 15 bases between them. CDR3 nucleotide sequence: TGTGCCAGCAGCCGTTCCGGGGGGCGGGAGACCCAGTACTTC. Protein sequence: CASSRSGGRETQYF.

The chain links TRBV7-9 to TRBJ1-1; 9 bases map to TRBD1. V trimming: 1 base; J trimming: 6 bases; junction bases outside the gene matches: 6. Looked up from germline, CDR1 is SEHNR and CDR2 is FQNEAQ (reference sequence). The CDR3 is made up of 15 amino acids. The CDR3 sequence: CASSLEGQGLAEAFF. The DNA of the CDR3 is TGTGCCAGCAGCTTAGAGGGACAGGGTCTGGCTGAAGCTTTCTTT.

The chain has TRBV5-4 and TRBJ2-1; D ambiguous. Trimming shortened V by 1 base and J by 6 bases, and 14 bases separated the two germline ends. This CDR3 comprises 15 residues. Germline V gene lookup returns CDR1 SGHNT and CDR2 YYREEE (reference sequence). This chain's CDR3 is CASSLLGLDLNEQFF. CDR3 coding DNA: TGTGCCAGCAGCTTGCTTGGGCTAGACCTCAATGAGCAGTTCTTC. Combining the CDR3 with reference TRBV5-4 and TRBJ2-1 gives the whole variable domain ETGVTQSPTHLIKTRGQQVTLRCSSQSGHNTVSWYQQALGQGPQFIFQYYREEENGRGNFPPRFSGLQFPNYSSELNVNALELDDSALYLCASSLLGLDLNEQFFGPGTRLTVL.

This clonotype was observed a handful of times. V gene TRBV12-3 or TRBV12-4 combines with J gene TRBJ2-1, with a weak D call TRBD2 (5 bases). This CDR3 has 13 residues. Trimming stripped 1 base from V and 12 bases from J, with 13 bases between. The CDR3 DNA sequence: TGTGCCAGCAGTTTAGGGACTGGGAAGGGGCAGTTCTTC. This sequence encodes CASSLGTGKGQFF.

The rearrangement uses TRBV4-3 and TRBJ1-4; D possibly corresponds to TRBD1 (5 bases). CDR3 size: 14 residues. Per the germline V gene, CDR1 is LGHNA and CDR2 is YSLEER. CDR3 nucleotide sequence: TGCGCAAGTGCTTCAGGGCAGTGGAATGAAAAACTGTTTTTT. It is translated as CASASGQWNEKLFF.

This clonotype appeared many times. V gene TRBV20-1 combines with J gene TRBJ1-2; maybe TRBD1 (5 bases). CDR3 length: 11 amino acids. Germline CDR1 reads DFQATT; CDR2 reads SNEGSKA (reference sequence). V lost 6 bases and J lost 8, with 13 bases in between. DNA of the CDR3: TGCAGTGCCCGGCAGGGAGAAGGCTACACCTTC. It translates to CSARQGEGYTF.

V gene TRBV20-1 combines with J gene TRBJ2-2, with 7 bases that match TRBD2. CDR1 is DFQATT and CDR2 is SNEGSKA in the germline V gene (reference sequence). Losses at the gene ends were 7 bases for V and 7 bases for J; bases not matched to a gene: 15. The CDR3 loop spans 15 amino acids. CDR3 nucleotide sequence: TGCAGTGGGGGCCCGGGGGGATCGGTTGGCGGGGAGCTGTTTTTT. As protein: CSGGPGGSVGGELFF.

The V and J genes are TRBV5-1 and TRBJ2-2; D is perhaps TRBD2 (6 bases). The ends were cut back, 3 bases at V and 7 bases at J, with 16 bases in the middle. CDR1 and CDR2 (germline): SGHRS, YFSETQ. This CDR3 has 15 residues. The CDR3 loop is CASSWGGVLHGELFF. DNA of the CDR3: TGCGCCAGCAGCTGGGGCGGGGTACTTCACGGGGAGCTGTTTTTT.

This clonotype was observed many times. This chain joins TRBV24-1 and TRBJ2-1; tentatively, D is TRBD2 (5 bases). V was shortened by 9 bases and J by 9 bases, with 23 bases between the two germline ends. CDR3 length: 15 residues. Germline V gene data show CDR1 as KGHDR and CDR2 as SFDVKD. The CDR3 coding sequence is TGTGCCACCGCTAATACAGAGGCCTTCGGAGGTGAGCAGTTCTTC. It yields the protein CATANTEAFGGEQFF.

V usage is TRBV20-1 and J usage is TRBJ2-5; TRBD1 is a possible D gene (5 bases). With 3 bases removed from V and 10 bases from J, the gap between germline ends came to 9 bases. Germline V gene lookup returns CDR1 DFQATT and CDR2 SNEGSKA (reference sequence). The CDR3 contains 10 residues. The CDR3 DNA sequence: TGCAGTGCTAGGGTAGGGGACCAGTACTTC. This sequence encodes CSARVGDQYF.